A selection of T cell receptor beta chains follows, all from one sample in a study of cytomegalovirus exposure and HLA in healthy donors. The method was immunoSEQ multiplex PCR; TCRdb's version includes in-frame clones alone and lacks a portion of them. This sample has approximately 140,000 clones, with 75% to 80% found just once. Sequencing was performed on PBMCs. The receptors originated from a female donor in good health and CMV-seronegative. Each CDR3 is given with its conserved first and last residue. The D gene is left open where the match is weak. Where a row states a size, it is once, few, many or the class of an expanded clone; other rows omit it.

CDR3: CASSFVTGKTQYF
DNA: TGTGCCAGCAGTTTCGTAACAGGGAAGACCCAGTACTTC
J: TRBJ2-5
V: TRBV28
size: .
D: .

CDR3: CASSQTSGAVDTQYF
DNA: TGTGCCAGCAGCCAAACTAGCGGTGCTGTAGATACGCAGTATTTT
J: TRBJ2-3
V: TRBV4-2
size: .
D: TRBD2

CDR3: CASSTESRGLAGGPYEQYF
DNA: TGTGCCAGTAGTACCGAAAGCCGGGGACTAGCGGGGGGCCCCTACGAGCAGTACTTC
J: TRBJ2-7
V: TRBV19
size: .
D: TRBD2

CDR3: CASSEALPIPGTGYGYTF
DNA: TGTGCCAGCAGTGAAGCGCTTCCTATACCCGGGACAGGCTATGGCTACACCTTC
J: TRBJ1-2
V: TRBV6-1
size: .
D: TRBD1

CDR3: CAIPGTTNTGELFF
DNA: TGTGCCATCCCCGGGACTACGAACACCGGGGAGCTGTTTTTT
J: TRBJ2-2
V: TRBV10-3
size: few
D: TRBD2

CDR3: CASSLRGGPNQPQHF
DNA: TGTGCCAGCAGCTTAAGGGGCGGCCCCAATCAGCCCCAGCATTTT
J: TRBJ1-5
V: TRBV7-9
size: .
D: .

CDR3: CASSTGTIQPQHF
DNA: TGTGCCAGCTCGACAGGGACGATACAGCCCCAGCATTTT
J: TRBJ1-5
V: TRBV28
size: .
D: TRBD1

CDR3: CASSLERSTDTQYF
DNA: TGCGCCAGCAGCTTGGAGCGTAGCACAGATACGCAGTATTTT
J: TRBJ2-3
V: TRBV5-1
size: .
D: .

CDR3: CSVATGGSGANVLTF
DNA: TGCAGCGTTGCAACAGGGGGCTCCGGGGCCAACGTCCTGACTTTC
J: TRBJ2-6
V: TRBV29-1
size: .
D: TRBD1

CDR3: CASSHQGAAQPQHF
DNA: TGTGCCAGCAGTCACCAGGGGGCGGCTCAGCCCCAGCATTTT
J: TRBJ1-5
V: TRBV25-1
size: .
D: TRBD1

CDR3: CASRGLPNTEAFF
DNA: TGTGCCAGCAGGGGACTTCCGAACACTGAAGCTTTCTTT
J: TRBJ1-1
V: TRBV6-5
size: few
D: .

CDR3: CASITVGQGISSGANVLTF
DNA: TGTGCCAGTATTACTGTGGGACAGGGCATCAGCTCTGGGGCCAACGTCCTGACTTTC
J: TRBJ2-6
V: TRBV19
size: .
D: TRBD1

CDR3: CASSPTSGGGGVKQYF
DNA: TGTGCCAGCAGTCCGACTAGCGGGGGCGGAGGGGTGAAGCAGTACTTC
J: TRBJ2-7
V: TRBV27
size: .
D: TRBD2

CDR3: CSVTGLGNGPINEQFF
DNA: TGCAGCGTCACTGGACTCGGGAACGGGCCGATCAATGAGCAGTTCTTC
J: TRBJ2-1
V: TRBV29-1
size: few
D: .

CDR3: CASSLARGAGEKLFF
DNA: TGCGCCAGCAGCTTGGCCCGGGGGGCTGGTGAAAAACTGTTTTTT
J: TRBJ1-4
V: TRBV5-1
size: .
D: .

CDR3: CASSEAGTRNFF
DNA: TGTGCCAGCAGTGAAGCCGGGACTAGGAACTTCTTC
J: TRBJ2-1
V: TRBV2
size: .
D: TRBD2

CDR3: CASSPPGDYEQYF
DNA: TGTGCCAGCAGCCCACCAGGGGACTACGAGCAGTACTTC
J: TRBJ2-7
V: TRBV7-3
size: .
D: .

CDR3: CASSLTGATYEQYF
DNA: TGTGCCAGCAGCTTAACCGGTGCCACCTACGAGCAGTACTTC
J: TRBJ2-7
V: TRBV7-3
size: .
D: .

CDR3: CASSETSGTNTGELFF
DNA: TGCGCCAGCAGTGAGACTAGCGGGACGAACACCGGGGAGCTGTTTTTT
J: TRBJ2-2
V: TRBV10-1
size: few
D: TRBD2

CDR3: CATSRDMGVVFF
DNA: TGTGCCACCAGCAGAGATATGGGAGTGGTGTTCTTC
J: TRBJ2-1
V: TRBV15
size: .
D: .

CDR3: CASSGQINTEAFF
DNA: TGTGCCAGCAGTGGACAGATAAACACTGAAGCTTTCTTT
J: TRBJ1-1
V: TRBV2
size: .
D: .

CDR3: CASSQEGLAGGRDTQYF
DNA: TGCGCCAGCAGCCAAGAAGGACTAGCGGGAGGTAGGGATACGCAGTATTTT
J: TRBJ2-3
V: TRBV4-1
size: medium-sized
D: TRBD2

CDR3: CASSEAAGANYGYTF
DNA: TGTGCCAGCAGTGAAGCGGCAGGGGCTAACTATGGCTACACCTTC
J: TRBJ1-2
V: TRBV6-1
size: .
D: .

CDR3: CASSIRTGASMGYTF
DNA: TGTGCCAGTAGTATCCGGACAGGGGCGTCTATGGGCTACACCTTC
J: TRBJ1-2
V: TRBV19
size: .
D: TRBD1